This entry lists 27 T cell receptor beta chains sequenced from one sample in a study of shared clonotypes between healthy human individuals (TCRdb year 2020). To prepare the library, the immunoSEQ multiplex PCR assay was applied. TCRdb obtained this table from immuneACCESS and retained in-frame rearrangements with V and J assigned. These tables miss some clones; where compared with another copy, unresolved V genes account for less than half of the shortfall, and the remainder is unexplained. The sample has millions of clones on record, roughly 95% of them singletons. In total, the top ten clones hold roughly 0.13% of the sample. The material sequenced was naive CD4+ T cells sorted from blood. The label giving this sample's cell subset or site can be read as: CD45RA+ positively selected. Receptors were obtained from a man aged 18 to 29 in good health.

This CDR3 is CAWNERAYEQYF. The DNA of the CDR3 is TGTGCCTGGAATGAGAGGGCCTACGAGCAGTACTTC. The J gene is TRBJ2-7, the V gene TRBV30, with D tentatively TRBD2 (5 bases). V lost 4 bases and J 2 bases, leaving 9 bases between the germline ends. Germline CDR1 reads GTSNPN; CDR2 reads SVGIG (reference sequence). This CDR3 has 12 amino acids.

This clone was observed a single time. This chain uses TRBV2 with TRBJ1-5; 7 positions agree with TRBD1. With 7 bases clipped from V and 4 bases from J, the junction kept 4 bases outside the gene matches. The CDR3 is 13 residues long. The germline V gene encodes CDR1 SNHLY and CDR2 FYNNEI. The CDR3: CASKRGQNQPQHF. The DNA for the CDR3 is TGTGCCAGCAAGAGGGGACAGAATCAGCCCCAGCATTTT.

Regarding this clone: Additional DNA sequences in this sample encode the identical CDR3. The V gene is TRBV5-1, the J gene TRBJ2-6; D unresolved. This CDR3 comprises 15 residues. V was clipped by 0 bases and J by 0 bases, with 4 bases between them. In germline, CDR1 is SGHRS, CDR2 YFSETQ. In nucleotides, the CDR3 is TGCGCCAGCAGCTTGGAAATCTCTGGGGCCAACGTCCTGACTTTC. Protein sequence: CASSLEISGANVLTF. The full variable domain, completed using reference TRBV5-1 and TRBJ2-6, is KAGVTQTPRYLIKTRGQQVTLSCSPISGHRSVSWYQQTPGQGLQFLFEYFSETQRNKGNFPGRFSGRQFSNSRSEMNVSTLELGDSALYLCASSLEISGANVLTFGAGSRLTVL.

The chain employs TRBV6-5 and TRBJ2-7, with 8 bases aligning to TRBD2. V was pared by 6 bases and J by 5 bases, with 9 bases of the junction left unmatched. The CDR3 is made up of 14 amino acids. Germline CDR1 and CDR2: MNHEY and SVGAGI. The CDR3 here is CASSLEAGGHEQYF. The CDR3 DNA is TGTGCCAGCAGCCTCGAGGCGGGGGGCCACGAGCAGTACTTC.

The J gene is TRBJ1-6, the V gene TRBV7-9; D gene ambiguous. CDR3 size: 15 residues. V lost 5 bases, J lost 7 bases, and 15 bases lay in between. CDR1 and CDR2 (germline): SEHNR, FQNEAQ (reference sequence). CDR3 DNA sequence: TGTGCCAGCAGCCCAGACAACACCGGGAATTCACCCCTCCACTTT. This sequence encodes CASSPDNTGNSPLHF.

V is TRBV28 and J is TRBJ1-2; D is undetermined. Trimming pared 4 bases from V and 6 bases from J, leaving 21 bases between. Germline V CDR1 and CDR2: MDHEN, SYDVKM. CDR3 length equals 16 residues. Here the CDR3 DNA reads TGTGCCAGCAGTTCCCCAAGGGTGGCGCGTGTGGATGGCTACACCTTC. It yields the protein CASSSPRVARVDGYTF.

This clone has a single count. The chain links TRBV25-1 to TRBJ1-1, with 8 bases identical to TRBD1. V lost 2 bases, J lost 1 base, and 3 bases stayed unmatched. Germline loops: CDR1 MGHDK, CDR2 SYGVNS. This CDR3 is 15 amino acids long. The CDR3 nucleotides are TGTGCCAGCAGTGAACCAGGGGGCGCGAACACTGAAGCTTTCTTT. Residues: CASSEPGGANTEAFF.

This clone came up a few times. The V gene is TRBV2, the J gene TRBJ2-5; 7 nucleotides line up with TRBD2. The J segment lost 5 bases and the V segment lost 6 bases, leaving 15 bases of the junction unmatched. This CDR3 is built from 16 residues. Germline assignment: CDR1 SNHLY and CDR2 FYNNEI. CDR3 sequence reads: CASRDLVVGEGETQYF. The DNA for the CDR3 is TGTGCCAGCAGGGACCTAGTCGTCGGGGAGGGGGAGACCCAGTACTTC.

This chain links TRBV11-2 with TRBJ2-2, with 7 bases fitting TRBD1. J was trimmed by 1 base and V by 2 bases; bases with no gene match: 4. The CDR3 has 16 residues. Germline lookup yields CDR1 SGHAT and CDR2 FQNNGV. CDR3 nucleotides: TGTGCCAGCAGCTTACGCGACAGGGAGAACACCGGGGAGCTGTTTTTT. The encoded protein is CASSLRDRENTGELFF.

This chain links TRBV5-1 with TRBJ2-7; the D call may be TRBD1 or TRBD2 (5 bases each). V shed 2 bases and J shed 6 bases, with 15 bases lying between them. The germline V gene has CDR1 SGHRS and CDR2 YFSETQ. This CDR3 has 14 amino acids. CDR3 DNA: TGCGCCAGCAGCTTTATCCGGGGCGATGGCGAGCAGTACTTC. Amino acid sequence: CASSFIRGDGEQYF.

This chain uses TRBV6-5 with TRBJ2-7; D may be TRBD2 (5 bases). The germline V gene has CDR1 MNHEY and CDR2 SVGAGI. V lost 4 bases, J lost 6 bases, and 19 bases lay in between. The length of the CDR3 is 15 residues. The CDR3 loop reads CASSSPRGRLSEQYF. DNA for the CDR3: TGTGCCAGCAGTTCGCCGCGAGGGCGGCTCAGCGAGCAGTACTTC.

The chain has TRBV2 and TRBJ1-2; D uncertain. Germline CDR1 and CDR2: SNHLY and FYNNEI. This CDR3 has 15 residues. V lost 4 bases and J lost 8, with 20 bases in between. The CDR3 spells CASSADDGVTRGYTF. CDR3 nucleotide sequence: TGTGCCAGCAGTGCAGATGATGGGGTAACGCGGGGCTACACCTTC.

The genes are TRBV10-3 and TRBJ2-2; TRBD2 aligns across 14 bases. The CDR3 contains 15 residues. The ends lost 8 bases at V and 2 bases at J; junction bases unmatched: 1. Germline loops: CDR1 ENHRY, CDR2 SYGVKD. CDR3 sequence (DNA): TGTGCCATCGGGACTAGCGGGGGTAACACCGGGGAGCTGTTTTTT. Encoded protein: CAIGTSGGNTGELFF.

A word on this clone: Distinct nucleotide sequences in the sample also encode this CDR3. The V and J genes are TRBV30 and TRBJ1-1; D is perhaps TRBD1 (5 bases). Germline V CDR1 and CDR2: GTSNPN, SVGIG (reference sequence). CDR3 size: 13 residues. With 1 base removed from V and 2 bases from J, the gap between germline ends came to 8 bases. Here the CDR3 reads CAWSGRANTEAFF. DNA of the CDR3: TGTGCCTGGAGTGGCAGGGCAAACACTGAAGCTTTCTTT.

J is TRBJ2-1 and V is TRBV10-2, with a tentative D call TRBD2 (7 bases). The ends were cut back, 4 bases at V and 0 bases at J, with 16 bases in the middle. Germline lookup yields CDR1 WSHSY and CDR2 SAAADI. The CDR3 runs to 17 residues. The CDR3 DNA is TGCGCCAGCAGTGGGACTCAGGGGACTAACTCCTACAATGAGCAGTTCTTC. This gives the protein CASSGTQGTNSYNEQFF.

The chain joins TRBV10-3 to TRBJ2-1, with D possibly called TRBD1 or TRBD2 (5 bases each). CDR3 length: 15 amino acids. Germline-derived CDR1 and CDR2 are ENHRY and SYGVKD. Trimming removed 4 bases at V and 8 bases at J, with 18 bases between. The CDR3 loop is CAISAGRGNRDEQFF. The CDR3, as DNA: TGTGCCATCAGTGCTGGCCGGGGCAATAGGGATGAGCAGTTCTTC.

The V gene is TRBV29-1, the J gene TRBJ2-7, with 7 nucleotides matching TRBD1. The germline V gene encodes CDR1 SQVTM and CDR2 ANQGSEA. This CDR3 has 12 amino acids. The junction had 4 bases not matched to a gene; V was cut back by 8 bases and J by 0 bases. The CDR3 DNA follows: TGCAGCACAAGACAGGGCTCCTACGAGCAGTACTTC. Protein product: CSTRQGSYEQYF.

V and J are TRBV7-2 and TRBJ1-4; a possible D gene is TRBD1 (6 bases). The CDR3 is 16 amino acids. Trimming shortened V by 0 bases and J by 8 bases, and 16 bases separated the two germline ends. Germline CDR1 reads SGHTA; CDR2 reads FQGNSA. In nucleotides, the CDR3 is TGTGCCAGCAGCTTAGCGCTAACACAGGGTAACGAAAAACTGTTTTTT. This encodes CASSLALTQGNEKLFF.

The gene calls are TRBV11-2 and TRBJ1-2; unclear D gene. In germline, CDR1 is SGHAT, CDR2 FQNNGV. The ends were cut back, 3 bases at V and 0 bases at J, with 5 bases in the middle. The CDR3 is 13 amino acids. For the CDR3, the DNA is TGTGCCAGCAGCTTCGTTTCTAACTATGGCTACACCTTC. Translated: CASSFVSNYGYTF.

The V call is TRBV27, the J call TRBJ1-2; weak D call: TRBD1 (6 bases). Trimming removed 5 bases at V and 6 bases at J, with 13 bases between. Germline values: CDR1 MNHEY, CDR2 SMNVEV (reference sequence). This CDR3 contains 13 residues. In DNA, the CDR3 is TGTGCCAGCAGTCAACAGGGAAGAGATGGCTACACCTTC. It translates to CASSQQGRDGYTF.

The count of this clone is one. V gene TRBV6-1 combines with J gene TRBJ1-3; no clear D gene. This CDR3 is built from 14 residues. V lost 6 bases to trimming and J lost 0 bases, with 9 bases between them. Germline V gene sequence: CDR1 MNHNS, CDR2 SASEGT. CDR3 amino acids: CASSEDFSGNTIYF. The CDR3, as DNA: TGTGCCAGCAGCGAGGATTTCTCTGGAAACACCATATATTTT.

The chain employs TRBV5-6 and TRBJ2-1; 13 bases fit TRBD2. Trimming at V came to 0 bases and at J to 12 bases, leaving 9 bases not matched to a gene. Germline V gene data show CDR1 as SGHDT and CDR2 as YYEEEE. CDR3 length equals 16 residues. CDR3: CASSLESLAGGQGQFF. The DNA of the CDR3 is TGTGCCAGCAGCTTGGAATCACTAGCGGGAGGGCAAGGGCAGTTCTTC.

J is TRBJ2-7 and V is TRBV30, with 10 bases identical to TRBD2. CDR3 length: 15 amino acids. From germline, CDR1 is GTSNPN and CDR2 SVGIG (reference sequence). J lost 6 bases, V lost 0 bases, and 8 bases had no gene match. The CDR3 sequence: CAWSVTSGRAFEQYF. CDR3 DNA: TGTGCCTGGAGTGTAACCAGCGGGAGGGCTTTCGAGCAGTACTTC.

The V gene is TRBV11-2, the J gene TRBJ2-3; possible D gene TRBD2, 5 bases. The CDR3 loop spans 15 amino acids. V lost 5 bases and J lost 8, with 20 bases in between. Germline CDR1 reads SGHAT; CDR2 reads FQNNGV. The DNA of the CDR3 is TGTGCCAGCAGCGTTTCGGGGTACCGGTTGGGTACGCAGTATTTT. Translation: CASSVSGYRLGTQYF.

This chain links TRBV5-1 with TRBJ1-2; 12 bases are a match to TRBD1. The junction had 1 base not matched to a gene; V was cut back by 0 bases and J by 7 bases. The germline V gene has CDR1 SGHRS and CDR2 YFSETQ. The CDR3 runs 14 residues. The CDR3 DNA reads as TGCGCCAGCAGCTTGGAGGGACAGGGGGCTGGCTACACCTTC. Translation gives CASSLEGQGAGYTF.

Note on this clone: This CDR3 is also generated by other DNA sequences in the sample. The gene calls are TRBV2 and TRBJ2-1; maybe TRBD2 (5 bases). The length of the CDR3 is 15 residues. CDR1 is SNHLY, CDR2 FYNNEI, per germline. The ends were cut back, 8 bases at V and 0 bases at J, with 14 bases in the middle. The CDR3 loop reads CASSDSPSSYNEQFF. The CDR3 region has the DNA TGTGCCAGCTCGGACTCCCCTAGCTCCTACAATGAGCAGTTCTTC.

The chain employs TRBV4-2 and TRBJ2-3; D uncertain. CDR3 length: 14 amino acids. CDR1 and CDR2 from the germline V gene are LGHNA and YNFKEQ. Between the trimmed V and J ends, which lost 5 bases and 2 bases, there was a span of 11 bases. The CDR3 spells CASSLVQSTDTQYF. For the CDR3, the DNA is TGTGCCAGCAGCTTAGTTCAGTCCACAGATACGCAGTATTTT.